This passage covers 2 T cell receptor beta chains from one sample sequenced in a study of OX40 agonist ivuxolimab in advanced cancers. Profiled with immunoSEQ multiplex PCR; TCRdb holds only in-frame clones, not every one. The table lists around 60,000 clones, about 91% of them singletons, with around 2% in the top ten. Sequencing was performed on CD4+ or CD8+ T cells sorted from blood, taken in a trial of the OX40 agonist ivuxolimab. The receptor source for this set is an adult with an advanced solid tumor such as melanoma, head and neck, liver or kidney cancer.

The CDR3 nucleotides read TGTGCCAGCAGCCAGGCAGGGGGGACTAGCGGGGGCTACGAGCAGTACTTC. Its protein is CASSQAGGTSGGYEQYF. The V gene is TRBV28, the J gene TRBJ2-7, with 14 bases aligning to TRBD2. Germline V gene data show CDR1 as MDHEN and CDR2 as SYDVKM. V shed 6 bases and J 3 bases; nucleotides not matched to a gene: 10. The CDR3 has 17 residues. Combining the CDR3 with reference TRBV28 and TRBJ2-7 gives the whole variable domain DVKVTQSSRYLVKRTGEKVFLECVQDMDHENMFWYRQDPGLGLRLIYFSYDVKMKEKGDIPEGYSVSREKKERFSLILESASTNQTSMYLCASSQAGGTSGGYEQYFGPGTRLTVT.

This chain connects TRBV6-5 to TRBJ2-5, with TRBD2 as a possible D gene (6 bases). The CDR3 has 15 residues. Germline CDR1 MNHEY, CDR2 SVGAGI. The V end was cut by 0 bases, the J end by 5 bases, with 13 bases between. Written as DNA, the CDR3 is TGTGCCAGCAGTTACTCGTTCGCCAGCGGGGAGACCCAGTACTTC. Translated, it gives CASSYSFASGETQYF.